What follows describes a single TCR beta chain. What it binds is not known. The entry originates in a study of cytomegalovirus exposure and HLA in healthy donors. Study-level findings and limits: Analyzed later, association rates of TCRs varied across HLA loci, with DRB1 most and HLA-C fewest. The study listed under 200 cytomegalovirus-associated TCR beta chains.

The primer mix had 60 Vbeta and 13 Jbeta primers. Original processing methods: As a later analysis found, there were 80 million or so unique TCR beta chains, of which roughly 11 million were shared. The assay was immunoSEQ multiplex PCR, and TCRdb's table has in-frame clones only and misses some. V, J and clone size reflect that table, while D and trimming were determined from the DNA. The sample includes under 150,000 clones, 70% to 85% of them seen just once. Germline V gives CDR1 MNHNY, CDR2 SVGAGI (reference sequence). This CDR3 has 16 amino acids. Unmatched junction bases numbered 8, after V lost 4 bases and J lost 2 bases.

This chain uses TRBV6-6 with TRBJ2-7, with 10 bases matching TRBD1. The sequenced sample consisted of PBMCs. The origin of this receptor is a boy aged 2 to 9 in good health and CMV-seronegative. Here the CDR3 DNA reads TGTGCCAGCAGTTTCTCTGTGGGGACAGGGGCCTACGAGCAGTACTTC. Protein: CASSFSVGTGAYEQYF.